This T cell receptor (beta chain) was captured in a study of T cells after yellow fever vaccination. Production of TCR cDNA was by 5'RACE template switching, which also added a universal primer site and UMIs. TCRdb reprocessed the 5' RACE reads with MiXCR, giving one entry per CDR3 protein. The sample consists of more than 300,000 distinct CDR3 sequences, about 11% of them appearing once. The receptor comes from a man aged 18-30 years who received the YFV17D yellow fever vaccine. The specimen was CD4+ T cells sorted from PBMCs, collected 45 days after the yellow fever booster vaccination.

The CDR3 bases are TGTGCCAGCGGGGGGGACACAGATACGCAGTATTTT. Translated: CASGGDTDTQYF. This sequence joins TRBV6-2 or TRBV6-3 and TRBJ2-3; 7 bases agree with TRBD2. CDR3 length: 12 residues. V was pared by 8 bases and J by 2 bases, with 1 base of the junction left unmatched. CDR1 and CDR2 (germline): MNHEY, SVGEGT.